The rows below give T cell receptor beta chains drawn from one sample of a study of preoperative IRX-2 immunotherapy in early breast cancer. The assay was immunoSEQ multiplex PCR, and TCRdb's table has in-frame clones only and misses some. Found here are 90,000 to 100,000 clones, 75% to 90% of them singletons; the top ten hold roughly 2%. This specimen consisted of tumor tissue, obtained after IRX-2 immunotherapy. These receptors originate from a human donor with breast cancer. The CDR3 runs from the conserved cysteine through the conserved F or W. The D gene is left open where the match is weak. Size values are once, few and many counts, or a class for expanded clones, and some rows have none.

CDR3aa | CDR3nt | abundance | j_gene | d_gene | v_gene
CASSLGPTGNQPQHF | TGTGCCAGCAGCTTGGGACCAACTGGCAATCAGCCCCAGCATTTT | NA | TRBJ1-5 | NA | TRBV7-1
CASNRDEHTEAFF | TGTGCCAGTAACCGGGACGAACACACTGAAGCTTTCTTT | once | TRBJ1-1 | NA | TRBV19
CASSLGQGAGEQYF | TGTGCCAGCAGCTTGGGGCAGGGGGCAGGTGAGCAGTACTTC | NA | TRBJ2-7 | TRBD1 | TRBV11-3
CASSPGTGGSGYTF | TGTGCCAGCTCCCCCGGGACAGGGGGCTCAGGCTACACCTTC | once | TRBJ1-2 | TRBD1 | TRBV11-3
CAADRGTYNEQFF | TGTGCCGCGGACAGGGGCACCTACAATGAGCAGTTCTTC | NA | TRBJ2-1 | TRBD1 | TRBV30
CASSLRGGDTEAFF | TGTGCCAGCAGCTTAAGGGGGGGGGACACTGAAGCTTTCTTT | once | TRBJ1-1 | NA | TRBV7-6
CASSYSGEGSNQPQHF | TGTGCCAGCAGTTACTCCGGAGAGGGTAGCAATCAGCCCCAGCATTTT | NA | TRBJ1-5 | NA | TRBV6-7
CASSLGDTPGYTIYF | TGCGCCAGCAGCTTGGGGGACACCCCGGGATACACCATATATTTT | once | TRBJ1-3 | NA | TRBV5-1
CAASGRVGTDTQYF | TGTGCCGCCTCAGGGCGTGTGGGCACAGATACGCAGTATTTT | NA | TRBJ2-3 | NA | TRBV6-8
CASSLDRALNGYTF | TGTGCCAGCAGCTTAGACCGGGCCCTAAATGGCTACACCTTC | few | TRBJ1-2 | NA | TRBV7-1
CASSLSGTSYNEQFF | TGTGCCAGCTCACTCTCCGGGACTAGTTACAATGAGCAGTTCTTC | NA | TRBJ2-1 | TRBD2 | TRBV18
CASSEDSTGTGELFF | TGCGCCAGCAGTGAGGACTCCACGGGCACCGGGGAGCTGTTTTTT | NA | TRBJ2-2 | NA | TRBV10-1
CASSLALGRHGYTF | TGTGCCAGCAGTTTGGCCCTCGGGAGGCATGGCTACACCTTC | NA | TRBJ1-2 | NA | TRBV28
CASSQCSKGRKETQYF | TGCGCCAGCAGTCAATGTTCTAAGGGACGTAAAGAGACCCAGTACTTC | NA | TRBJ2-5 | NA | TRBV23-1
CASSLTGSSTDTQYF | TGTGCCAGCAGCTTGACAGGGTCTAGCACAGATACGCAGTATTTT | once | TRBJ2-3 | NA | TRBV7-5
CASLEPPGRASGANVLTF | TGTGCCAGCTTAGAACCTCCGGGACGCGCCTCTGGGGCCAACGTCCTGACTTTC | NA | TRBJ2-6 | NA | TRBV19
CASSLGESSGNTIYF | TGCGCCAGCAGCTTGGGAGAGAGCTCTGGAAACACCATATATTTT | NA | TRBJ1-3 | NA | TRBV5-1
CSAGTALANYGYTF | TGCAGCGCGGGGACAGCATTAGCTAACTATGGCTACACCTTC | NA | TRBJ1-2 | TRBD1 | TRBV29-1
CAWSVRDGGARNQPQHF | TGTGCCTGGAGTGTGCGTGACGGGGGCGCGAGGAATCAGCCCCAGCATTTT | once | TRBJ1-5 | NA | TRBV30
CASSARPGQPNQPQHF | TGTGCCAGCAGCGCCCGTCCGGGACAGCCCAATCAGCCCCAGCATTTT | NA | TRBJ1-5 | TRBD1 | TRBV7-4
CASSLYRDRAYEQYF | TGCGCCAGCAGTCTCTACCGGGACCGAGCCTACGAGCAGTACTTC | once | TRBJ2-7 | NA | TRBV23-1
CASSSRGTGGSGANVLTF | TGCGCCAGCAGCTCGAGGGGGACAGGAGGCTCTGGGGCCAACGTCCTGACTTTC | NA | TRBJ2-6 | TRBD1 | TRBV5-1
CASSPERVGSNTEAFF | TGTGCCAGCTCACCGGAGAGGGTAGGATCGAACACTGAAGCTTTCTTT | NA | TRBJ1-1 | NA | TRBV18
CASSQTSAGVVEQYF | TGTGCCAGCAGCCAGACCTCGGCGGGAGTAGTCGAGCAGTACTTC | NA | TRBJ2-7 | TRBD2 | TRBV11-3
CASRFVTAPGVGNTIYF | TGTGCAAGTCGCTTCGTAACCGCCCCTGGGGTTGGAAACACCATATATTTT | NA | TRBJ1-3 | NA | TRBV12-2
CASSLSPGPGGIQYF | TGTGCCAGCAGCCTTTCCCCCGGGCCCGGAGGCATTCAGTACTTC | NA | TRBJ2-4 | NA | TRBV6-8
CASGARHLGGGEKLFF | TGTGCCAGTGGGGCCCGACATTTAGGAGGAGGTGAAAAACTGTTTTTT | NA | TRBJ1-4 | NA | TRBV19
CASSSWGRDYTF | TGTGCCAGCAGCTCCTGGGGGCGCGACTACACCTTC | few | TRBJ1-2 | NA | TRBV14
CAYGEGATNEKLFF | TGTGCCTATGGGGAGGGTGCAACTAATGAAAAACTGTTTTTT | NA | TRBJ1-4 | NA | TRBV12-2
CASSWRYTGPNTEAFF | TGCGCCAGCAGCTGGAGATATACAGGGCCGAACACTGAAGCTTTCTTT | NA | TRBJ1-1 | NA | TRBV5-1
CASSYGQSAGTF | TGTGCCAGCTCGTATGGACAGAGTGCTGGGACCTTC | NA | TRBJ1-2 | NA | TRBV28
CASSPSGTPYNEQFF | TGTGCCAGCAGCCCCTCCGGGACACCCTACAATGAGCAGTTCTTC | NA | TRBJ2-1 | NA | TRBV11-3
CATSSTSKDNEQFF | TGTGCCACCAGCAGCACATCCAAGGACAATGAGCAGTTCTTC | NA | TRBJ2-1 | NA | TRBV15
CASRTALQEKLFF | TGTGCCAGTAGGACAGCATTACAGGAAAAACTGTTTTTT | NA | TRBJ1-4 | NA | TRBV19
CASSAPGQGNGELFF | TGTGCCAGTAGTGCTCCGGGACAGGGAAACGGGGAGCTGTTTTTT | NA | TRBJ2-2 | TRBD1 | TRBV19
CASGLVAGGYNEQFF | TGTGCTAGTGGTTTGGTAGCGGGAGGTTACAATGAGCAGTTCTTC | NA | TRBJ2-1 | TRBD2 | TRBV12-5
CASSFSADRLINTEAFF | TGTGCCAGCAGTTTTTCCGCCGACAGGCTGATAAACACTGAAGCTTTCTTT | NA | TRBJ1-1 | NA | TRBV28
CASSPGGGNYEQYF | TGTGCCAGCAGCCCCGGAGGAGGAAACTACGAGCAGTACTTC | NA | TRBJ2-7 | NA | TRBV14
CASSPGSADYGYTF | TGTGCCAGCTCACCAGGTTCCGCAGACTATGGCTACACCTTC | once | TRBJ1-2 | NA | TRBV18
CATKPGQGAVEQYF | TGTGCCACGAAACCGGGACAGGGGGCGGTGGAGCAGTACTTC | NA | TRBJ2-7 | TRBD1 | TRBV19